This paragraph covers one T cell receptor (beta chain) sequence. The antigen remains unidentified. The sample belongs to a study of T cell repertoires and Cas9 in healthy adults. Across the study: Multi-effector potency, cytotoxicity and lineage were assessed in SpCas9-reactive CD4 and CD8 T cells.

Repertoires were generated with immunoSEQ multiplex PCR, while TCRdb's copy carries only in-frame clones and drops some. The sample has more than 20,000 clones; 85% to 95% are singletons. Whole-study results and caveats: SpCas9-reactive regulatory T cells reportedly mitigated SpCas9-reactive effector T cells in vitro.

CDR1 and CDR2 from the germline V gene are MDHEN and SYDVKM. The germline V and J ends were trimmed by 6 bases and 2 bases, with 12 bases remaining between them. The CDR3 runs 14 residues. This chain joins TRBV28 and TRBJ2-3; unclear D gene. This receptor was obtained from a human donor in good health. Sequenced sample: CD4+ effector T cells (CD127+, CD25-, CD137-, CD154-) from PBMCs; culture status not recorded. The CDR3 sequence: CASRSVENTDTQYF. The CDR3 nucleotides read TGTGCCAGCAGGTCGGTTGAGAACACAGATACGCAGTATTTT. Using reference TRBV28 and TRBJ2-3 for the parts outside the CDR3, the full variable domain is DVKVTQSSRYLVKRTGEKVFLECVQDMDHENMFWYRQDPGLGLRLIYFSYDVKMKEKGDIPEGYSVSREKKERFSLILESASTNQTSMYLCASRSVENTDTQYFGPGTRLTVL.